This entry features one T cell receptor (beta chain) sequence. The junction departs from the called germline gene at one end, perhaps through a read error. This CDR3 has 11 residues. Germline loops: CDR1 SGHDT, CDR2 YYEEEE. The data derive from a study of T-cell reconstitution after alpha-beta-depleted transplantation in children. Preparation of the TCRbeta library was carried out with unique molecular identifiers. A single record per CDR3 protein comes from TCRdb applying MiXCR to the PCR reads. The data contain more than 550,000 distinct CDR3 sequences, over 9.5% of them singletons. This chain uses TRBV5-6 with TRBJ2-1, with D maybe TRBD2 (5 bases). This sequence originates from a human donor who donated a stem cell graft to a child with acute myeloid leukemia. The input for sequencing was PBMCs from the stem cell graft donor, taken from the stem cell graft. CDR3 DNA sequence: TGTGCCAGCAGCTTGGGTGGGGAGCGGTTCTTC. Translated: CASSLGGERFF.